The source of this T cell receptor beta chain is a study of T cell responses to AZD1222 COVID-19 vaccine. Assay: immunoSEQ multiplex PCR; the TCRdb copy retains only in-frame clones and omits some. The sample holds approximately 80,000 clones, approximately 90% seen once. Unmatched junction bases numbered 3, after V lost 2 bases and J lost 2 bases. This CDR3 is built from 14 residues. Germline values: CDR1 SGHRS, CDR2 YFSETQ. Overall study results and limits: Most donors were white British and more were female, and clonal diversity was possibly underestimated. There were vaccine-associated CD4 TCRs across spike, dominant at 160-218 and 743-854. The study sampled repertoires only after the peak T cell response.

Comment on this clone: Its antigen is unidentified.

The chain uses TRBV5-1 and TRBJ1-1; 7 positions agree with TRBD1. The receptor was derived from an adult who received the AZD1222 COVID-19 vaccine. Source: peripheral blood, taken 28 days after the second AZD1222 dose. The CDR3 sequence: CASSLSGGNTEAFF. CDR3 bases: TGCGCCAGCAGCTTATCAGGGGGTAACACTGAAGCTTTCTTT.